A selection of T cell receptor beta chains follows, all from one sample in a study of T cells in Graves' hyperthyroidism and ophthalmopathy. TCRdb ran MiXCR on the multiplex PCR reads and lists one entry per CDR3 protein. The profile shows around 620,000 distinct CDR3 sequences, 40% to 55% of them singletons. The sequencing sample was made of peripheral blood or thyroid tissue (not recorded which). The receptor source for this set is an adult woman with Graves' disease, either hyperthyroidism or ophthalmopathy (not recorded which). CDR3s leave out the opening cysteine and the closing phenylalanine or tryptophan.

v_call: TRBV13
cdr3_aa: ASSKQGPEQY

v_call: TRBV7-9
cdr3_aa: ASSLPPRDGSNQPQH

v_call: TRBV10-3
cdr3_aa: AISESGLGFTEAF

v_call: TRBV13
cdr3_aa: ASSWGGSGGYEQY

v_call: TRBV20-1
cdr3_aa: SANPGGGTDTQY

v_call: TRBV12-3/TRBV12-4
cdr3_aa: ASSPPGLNQPQH

v_call: TRBV20-1
cdr3_aa: SANPGVNEKLF

v_call: TRBV4-1
cdr3_aa: ASSLKGGLYEQY

v_call: TRBV7-3
cdr3_aa: ASSLGGQSELY

v_call: TRBV7-9
cdr3_aa: ASSPAGCGYN

v_call: TRBV2
cdr3_aa: ASSPPARNPEQY

v_call: TRBV7-9
cdr3_aa: ASSLSWEDYGYT

v_call: TRBV9
cdr3_aa: ASSDRRLNSNQPQH

v_call: TRBV24-1
cdr3_aa: ATMSPNTEAF

v_call: TRBV7-9
cdr3_aa: ASSAGTGGLYEQY

v_call: TRBV20-1
cdr3_aa: SAREQINQPQY

v_call: TRBV7-2
cdr3_aa: ASSLLTRH

v_call: TRBV19
cdr3_aa: ASSTGLSEQY

v_call: TRBV20-1
cdr3_aa: SSDQGESYEQY

v_call: TRBV19
cdr3_aa: ASSKGRFLF

v_call: TRBV20-1
cdr3_aa: SANRLTRDGYT

v_call: TRBV28
cdr3_aa: ASSFLRDYGYT

v_call: TRBV19
cdr3_aa: ASSIRQRRQH

v_call: TRBV7-3
cdr3_aa: ASSQGTGTGELF

v_call: TRBV7-9
cdr3_aa: ASSKSTGPEAF

v_call: TRBV6-5
cdr3_aa: ASTSGRSGANVLT

v_call: TRBV7-7
cdr3_aa: ASFAWFWGANVLT

v_call: TRBV10-3
cdr3_aa: AISELQGVGNTIY

v_call: TRBV6-5
cdr3_aa: ASSRSTTGVHYGYT

v_call: TRBV10-3
cdr3_aa: AISPQGADEQY

v_call: TRBV2
cdr3_aa: ASSVGESTEAF

v_call: TRBV7-6
cdr3_aa: ASSGGDQPQH

v_call: TRBV19
cdr3_aa: ASSIEGAETEA

v_call: TRBV20-1
cdr3_aa: SKTSEAGELF

v_call: TRBV20-1
cdr3_aa: SARDLGSYEQY

v_call: TRBV7-9
cdr3_aa: ATSLGYT

v_call: TRBV7-8
cdr3_aa: ASNPREVSNTGELF

v_call: TRBV28
cdr3_aa: AGSRTRALETQY

v_call: TRBV10-3
cdr3_aa: AISEMDGSYGYT

v_call: TRBV7-2
cdr3_aa: ASSRLAGSPQH

v_call: TRBV6-5
cdr3_aa: ASRTGKNYGYT

v_call: TRBV20-1
cdr3_aa: SLDSNNQPQH

v_call: TRBV7-9
cdr3_aa: ASSLASGAREKLF

v_call: TRBV12-5
cdr3_aa: ASGLAGRPQDEAF

v_call: TRBV25-1
cdr3_aa: ASSEMQGRKTEAF

v_call: TRBV7-9
cdr3_aa: ASSSRRLGTGGLEQY

v_call: TRBV5-1
cdr3_aa: ASSSTGGEETQY

v_call: TRBV10-2
cdr3_aa: ASIPMPTGTEAF

v_call: TRBV5-1
cdr3_aa: ASSLEAAGANEQY

v_call: TRBV14
cdr3_aa: ASSHQLADAYNEQY

v_call: TRBV6-5
cdr3_aa: ASSYAGGMNTEAF

v_call: TRBV7-3
cdr3_aa: ASSLTEEGTEAF

v_call: TRBV7-8
cdr3_aa: ASSLEQEGEKLF

v_call: TRBV11-2
cdr3_aa: ASRTGQGGTQY

v_call: TRBV12-3/TRBV12-4
cdr3_aa: ASSRGGKTQY

v_call: TRBV6-5
cdr3_aa: ASSYATGYFSGEQY

v_call: TRBV10-2
cdr3_aa: ASSESQVAVKAF

v_call: TRBV5-1
cdr3_aa: ASRQAG

v_call: TRBV11-2
cdr3_aa: ASSLEIAGGPGQY

v_call: TRBV15
cdr3_aa: ATSKKTGTDSYEQY